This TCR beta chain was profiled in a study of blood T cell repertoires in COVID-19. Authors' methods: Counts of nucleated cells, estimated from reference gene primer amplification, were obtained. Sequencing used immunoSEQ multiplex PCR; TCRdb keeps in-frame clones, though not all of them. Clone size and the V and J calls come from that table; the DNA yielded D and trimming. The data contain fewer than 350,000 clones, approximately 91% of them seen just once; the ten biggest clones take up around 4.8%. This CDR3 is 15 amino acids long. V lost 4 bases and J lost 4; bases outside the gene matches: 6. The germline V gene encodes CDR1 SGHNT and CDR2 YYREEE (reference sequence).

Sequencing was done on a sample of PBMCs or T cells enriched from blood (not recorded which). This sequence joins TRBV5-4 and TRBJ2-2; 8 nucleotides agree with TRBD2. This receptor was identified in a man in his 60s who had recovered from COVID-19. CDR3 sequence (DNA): TGTGCCAGCAGCACCGGACTAGCAGTCACCGGGGAGCTGTTTTTT. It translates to CASSTGLAVTGELFF. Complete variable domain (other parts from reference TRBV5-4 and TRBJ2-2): ETGVTQSPTHLIKTRGQQVTLRCSSQSGHNTVSWYQQALGQGPQFIFQYYREEENGRGNFPPRFSGLQFPNYSSELNVNALELDDSALYLCASSTGLAVTGELFFGEGSRLTVL.